The 21 T cell receptor beta chains presented below share a single source sample, sequenced in a study of PD-L1 blockade in urothelial cancer. The protocol was immunoSEQ multiplex PCR, while the TCRdb copy is restricted to in-frame clones and leaves out a portion. The sample has 70,000 or so clones; about 89% are singletons. Sequences were derived from PBMCs, sampled around atezolizumab (anti-PD-L1) treatment. The origin of the receptors is a man aged 55 to 70 with urothelial cancer.

The count of this clone is one. CDR3 loop: CATSRERQGFGYTF. The CDR3 nucleotides are TGTGCCACCAGCAGAGAACGACAGGGTTTTGGCTACACCTTC. The gene calls are TRBV15 and TRBJ1-2; 7 nucleotides agree with TRBD1. CDR1 and CDR2 from the germline V gene are LNHNV and YYDKDF (reference sequence). V was pared by 0 bases and J by 7 bases, with 5 bases of the junction left unmatched. This CDR3 is built from 14 residues.

This clone was seen just once. V and J are TRBV12-5 and TRBJ2-7; no firm D call. V was trimmed by 1 base and J by 5 bases, leaving 12 bases between them. The CDR3 is 14 amino acids. Germline V gene sequence: CDR1 LGHNT, CDR2 FRNRAP. CDR3 sequence (DNA): TGTGCTAGTGGTTTGGCCTACACAGCCGACGAGCAGTACTTC. Protein product: CASGLAYTADEQYF.

This clone appeared once. The chain carries TRBV25-1 and TRBJ2-5; D uncertain. In germline, CDR1 is MGHDK, CDR2 SYGVNS. Trimming took off 2 bases at V and 2 bases at J, with 9 bases between the two ends. The CDR3 is 14 amino acids. The CDR3, as DNA: TGTGCCAGCAGTGAAGTGCTAGATCAAGAGACCCAGTACTTC. Protein: CASSEVLDQETQYF.

This clone occurred a few times. This chain links TRBV19 with TRBJ2-3; 8 bases match TRBD2. The V gene end was trimmed by 4 bases and the J gene end by 1 base; junction bases not matched to a gene: 7. Germline V lookup: CDR1 LNHDA, CDR2 SQIVND (reference sequence). The CDR3 is 16 residues long. The CDR3 is CASSRGTRGGTDTQYF. CDR3 DNA: TGTGCCAGTAGTAGGGGGACTAGAGGGGGCACAGATACGCAGTATTTT.

This sequence joins TRBV2 and TRBJ1-1; perhaps TRBD1 as D (5 bases). With 2 bases removed from V and 5 bases from J, the gap between germline ends came to 15 bases. The germline V gene encodes CDR1 SNHLY and CDR2 FYNNEI. The CDR3 length is 15 residues. The CDR3 sequence is CASSEQWGDGTEAFF. The CDR3 nucleotides are TGTGCCAGCAGTGAACAATGGGGGGACGGAACTGAAGCTTTCTTT.

This chain links TRBV7-9 with TRBJ1-2, with 10 bases identical to TRBD1. After removal of 6 bases from V and 6 bases from J, the junction contained 10 bases not matched to a gene. Germline V CDR1 and CDR2: SEHNR, FQNEAQ (reference sequence). The CDR3 extends over 15 amino acids. CDR3 bases: TGTGCCAGCAGTTTCCGGGACAGGGGCGCGGATGGCTACACCTTC. Its translation: CASSFRDRGADGYTF.

The chain combines TRBV19 with TRBJ2-2; the match to TRBD1 covers 8 bases. CDR3 length equals 16 residues. Germline V gene lookup returns CDR1 LNHDA and CDR2 SQIVND (reference sequence). Trimming at V came to 1 base and at J to 4 bases, leaving 5 bases not matched to a gene. The CDR3 DNA reads TGTGCCAGTAGTATAGGCAGGGGGCGAATCACCGGGGAGCTGTTTTTT. It yields the protein CASSIGRGRITGELFF.

The V and J genes are TRBV7-6 and TRBJ2-1; D gene ambiguous. This CDR3 has 15 amino acids. Trimming cost V 6 bases and J 0 bases, with 12 bases left between them. Germline assignment: CDR1 SGHVS and CDR2 FNYEAQ. The CDR3 coding sequence is TGTGCCAGCAGTCAAAACCCGAGCTCCTACAATGAGCAGTTCTTC. Amino acids: CASSQNPSSYNEQFF.

The genes are TRBV5-4 and TRBJ2-3; 12 bases align to TRBD1. The junction had 5 bases not matched to a gene; V was cut back by 0 bases and J by 6 bases. Germline V CDR1 and CDR2: SGHNT, YYREEE (reference sequence). This CDR3 is 16 amino acids long. The DNA of the CDR3 is TGTGCCAGCAGCTTGGGAGGGACAGGGGGCCCGGATACGCAGTATTTT. Protein sequence: CASSLGGTGGPDTQYF.

This clone is medium-sized within its sample. V and J are TRBV19 and TRBJ1-1; 7 nucleotides agree with TRBD1. V lost 4 bases, J lost 4 bases, and 3 bases stayed unmatched. This CDR3 has 13 residues. CDR1 LNHDA and CDR2 SQIVND come from the germline V gene (reference sequence). Here the CDR3 DNA reads TGTGCCAGTAGTACCGACAGGGCCACTGAAGCTTTCTTT. The encoded protein is CASSTDRATEAFF.

The chain combines TRBV27 with TRBJ2-7; D may be TRBD1 (6 bases). CDR1 MNHEY and CDR2 SMNVEV come from the germline V gene (reference sequence). The CDR3 is 15 residues long. V was trimmed by 1 base and J by 2 bases, leaving 12 bases between them. CDR3: CASSLLQGPTYEQYF. Here the CDR3 DNA reads TGTGCCAGCAGTTTATTGCAGGGGCCGACCTACGAGCAGTACTTC.

The rearrangement uses TRBV27 and TRBJ1-1; a weak D match, TRBD1 (5 bases). The CDR3 length is 14 residues. The V end was cut by 7 bases, the J end by 0 bases, with 12 bases between. Germline assignment: CDR1 MNHEY and CDR2 SMNVEV (reference sequence). This CDR3 is CASMPRGVNTEAFF. CDR3 DNA sequence: TGTGCCAGCATGCCGCGGGGGGTGAACACTGAAGCTTTCTTT.

As concerns this clone: Other nucleotide sequences in the sample specify the same CDR3. This CDR3 is CSVGGAGARNEQFF. The CDR3, as DNA: TGCAGCGTTGGGGGCGCGGGAGCACGTAATGAGCAGTTCTTC. This rearrangement joins TRBV29-1 to TRBJ2-1, with 7 bases matching TRBD2. Per the germline V gene, CDR1 is SQVTM and CDR2 is ANQGSEA. After removal of 4 bases from V and 7 bases from J, the junction contained 10 bases not matched to a gene. The CDR3 covers 14 residues.

V usage is TRBV5-4 and J usage is TRBJ2-3, with D perhaps matching TRBD2 (5 bases). The CDR3 consists of 16 residues. Germline CDR1 is SGHNT and CDR2 is YYREEE (reference sequence). Trimming took off 1 base at V and 2 bases at J, with 14 bases between the two ends. The chain's CDR3 is CASSLTVAGPTDTQYF. The CDR3 nucleotides are TGTGCCAGCAGCTTGACGGTGGCGGGCCCCACAGATACGCAGTATTTT.

V is TRBV5-8 and J is TRBJ2-1, with unresolved D. V lost 4 bases to trimming and J lost 5 bases, with 4 bases between them. There are 11 residues in the CDR3. Germline values: CDR1 SGHTS, CDR2 YDEGEE. CDR3 DNA: TGTGCCAGCAGCCTAAACAATGAGCAGTTCTTC. It translates to CASSLNNEQFF.

J is TRBJ1-6 and V is TRBV6-1; the D is unclear. Germline values: CDR1 MNHNS, CDR2 SASEGT. V was trimmed by 1 base and J by 3 bases, leaving 7 bases between them. The CDR3 covers 15 residues. CDR3 coding DNA: TGTGCCAGCAGTGAAGTACAGATCTATAATTCACCCCTCCACTTT. It translates to CASSEVQIYNSPLHF.

This rearrangement joins TRBV18 to TRBJ2-5; 7 bases line up with TRBD1. J lost 10 bases, V lost 0 bases, and 8 bases had no gene match. CDR1 KGHSH and CDR2 LQKENI come from the germline V gene. CDR3 length: 14 amino acids. The CDR3 region has the DNA TGTGCCAGCTCACCACCCCCAGCAGGGGGTGACCAGTACTTC. Protein: CASSPPPAGGDQYF. Variable domain in full (rest from reference TRBV18 and TRBJ2-5): NAGVMQNPRHLVRRRGQEARLRCSPMKGHSHVYWYRQLPEEGLKFMVYLQKENIIDESGMPKERFSAEFPKEGPSILRIQQVVRGDSAAYFCASSPPPAGGDQYFGPGTRLLVL.

V is TRBV5-8 and J is TRBJ1-5; 8 nucleotides match TRBD1. V shed 5 bases, J shed 3 bases, and the junction held 7 bases outside the gene matches. The CDR3 is 15 residues long. Per germline, CDR1 SGHTS and CDR2 YDEGEE. The CDR3 DNA is TGTGCCAGCAGACACAGGGGGTTGTACAATCAGCCCCAGCATTTT. Residues: CASRHRGLYNQPQHF.

The chain uses TRBV18 and TRBJ2-5; TRBD1 agrees at 7 bases. CDR1 is KGHSH and CDR2 is LQKENI in the germline V gene. The ends lost 5 bases at V and 2 bases at J; junction bases unmatched: 11. This CDR3 is built from 16 residues. The CDR3: CASSESEGTEQETQYF. The CDR3, as DNA: TGTGCCAGCTCAGAATCCGAAGGGACAGAACAAGAGACCCAGTACTTC.

The chain recombines TRBV5-1 with TRBJ2-2, with 11 bases that match TRBD1. Trimming removed 3 bases from V and 7 bases from J; junction bases left unmatched: 8. The CDR3 length is 16 residues. Germline lookup yields CDR1 SGHRS and CDR2 YFSETQ. CDR3 in amino acids: CASSSAGQGAGGELFF. In DNA, the CDR3 is TGCGCCAGCAGCTCGGCAGGACAGGGGGCCGGCGGGGAGCTGTTTTTT.

The CDR3 loop is CASSPERGRGQFF. The CDR3 nucleotides read TGTGCCAGCAGCCCGGAGAGGGGGCGTGGGCAGTTCTTC. This chain connects TRBV9 to TRBJ2-1; 7 bases line up with TRBD1. The CDR3 is made up of 13 amino acids. V dropped 4 bases and J dropped 12; count of bases not matched to a gene: 10. Germline CDR1 and CDR2: SGDLS and YYNGEE.